The 10 T cell receptor beta chains below all came from one sample that was sequenced in a study of vaccination and CD4 T cells after COVID-19. Their target antigens are unknown. Specified treatment: approximately 9-day PBMC culture with coronavirus spike peptide pools or control peptides (ViraFEST assay). The study sequenced cultured CD4+ T cell DNA using the Oncomine TCR Beta short-read assay. TCRdb redid the calling of the PCR reads with MiXCR, one entry per CDR3 protein. The sample has under 20,000 distinct CDR3 sequences, 51% seen once. The sequences come from CD4+ T cells from blood, cultured in vitro, collected before SARS-CoV-2 vaccination. All receptors derive from a human donor who had recovered from COVID-19.

This clonotype was seen only a few times. The chain carries TRBV27 and TRBJ1-4; possible D gene TRBD1, 6 bases. This CDR3 region has 13 residues. CDR1 and CDR2 from the germline V gene are MNHEY and SMNVEV (reference sequence). Trimming took 10 bases from V and 6 from J, leaving 15 bases between them. DNA of the CDR3: TGTGCCAACCCATACCGACAGGATGAAAAACTGTTTTTT. This codes for CANPYRQDEKLFF.

In this sample, this clonotype turned up a few times. The rearrangement joins TRBV20-1 to TRBJ2-3; 8 nucleotides agree with TRBD2. The germline CDR1 and CDR2 sequences are DFQATT and SNEGSKA (reference sequence). CDR3 size: 16 residues. Trimming cost V 0 bases and J 6 bases; bases outside gene matches: 11. The DNA for the CDR3 is TGCAGTGCTAGAGATGCCCAGCGGGAGCCGCCGGATACGCAGTATTTT. This translates into CSARDAQREPPDTQYF.

This rearrangement joins TRBV5-4 to TRBJ2-3, with TRBD2 matching over 10 bases. CDR1 SGHNT and CDR2 YYREEE come from the germline V gene (reference sequence). This CDR3 is built from 17 residues. V lost 5 bases to trimming and J lost 0 bases; unmatched junction nucleotides: 9. The CDR3 loop is CASRKTLAGTSTDTQYF. CDR3 nucleotide sequence: TGTGCCAGCAGAAAAACACTAGCGGGGACTAGCACAGATACGCAGTATTTT.

This clonotype is a singleton in its sample. The chain uses TRBV7-2 and TRBJ2-2; 13 nucleotides agree with TRBD2. V was clipped by 4 bases and J by 8 bases; unmatched bases: 7. The CDR3 extends over 16 amino acids. Germline CDR1 SGHTA, CDR2 FQGNSA. In DNA form, the CDR3 reads TGTGCCAGCAGCTCGGGACTAGCGGGACGGGCTGGGGAGCTGTTTTTT. Protein sequence: CASSSGLAGRAGELFF.

The genes are TRBV14 and TRBJ1-6; D unresolved. Trimming shortened V by 6 bases and J by 6 bases, and 12 bases separated the two germline ends. The CDR3 sequence is 14 residues long. Germline V gene lookup returns CDR1 SGHDN and CDR2 FVKESK. The CDR3 DNA reads as TGTGCCAGCAGTCTCGGTTTGGGTAATTCACCCCTCCACTTT. Its protein product is CASSLGLGNSPLHF.

The J gene is TRBJ2-7, the V gene TRBV28, with D perhaps matching TRBD2 (6 bases). The germline V gene encodes CDR1 MDHEN and CDR2 SYDVKM. The CDR3 consists of 12 residues. V shed 11 bases and J shed 6 bases, with 17 bases lying between them. The CDR3 sequence: CASQLPGGEQYF. The CDR3 nucleotides are TGTGCCTCCCAACTTCCCGGGGGCGAGCAGTACTTC.

A remark on this clonotype: At one boundary the junction diverges from the germline segment, which might be a read error. This sequence joins TRBV7-2 and TRBJ2-1; D call uncertain. Germline-derived CDR1 and CDR2 are SGHTA and FQGNSA. There are 13 residues in the CDR3. The CDR3: CASSLGRPHEQFF. CDR3 DNA: TGTGCCAGTAGCTTAGGGCGACCACATGAGCAGTTCTTC.

The chain couples TRBV7-9 to TRBJ1-3, with D perhaps TRBD1 (6 bases). The germline CDR1 and CDR2 sequences are SEHNR and FQNEAQ (reference sequence). The CDR3 is made up of 16 amino acids. The V end lost 1 base, the J end lost 4 bases, and 14 bases lay between the germline ends. CDR3 amino acids: CASSLGGVRGGNTIYF. The CDR3 nucleotides are TGTGCCAGCAGCTTAGGGGGAGTCAGGGGAGGAAACACCATATATTTT.

J is TRBJ1-2 and V is TRBV6-4; tentatively, D is TRBD1 (5 bases). V dropped 6 bases and J dropped 4 bases, with 18 bases sitting between them. Germline V gene data show CDR1 as MRHNA and CDR2 as SNTAGT. CDR3 size: 15 residues. The CDR3 DNA reads TGTGCCAGCAGCACCGGACACGGAATGGGCTATGGCTACACCTTC. This translates into CASSTGHGMGYGYTF.

The genes are TRBV6-5 and TRBJ1-1; D unclear. This CDR3 region has 15 residues. V shed 3 bases and J shed 1 base, with 12 bases lying between them. Germline V CDR1 and CDR2: MNHEY, SVGAGI. The CDR3 protein is CASSYWPRANTEAFF. The CDR3 nucleotides read TGTGCCAGCAGTTATTGGCCCCGAGCGAACACTGAAGCTTTCTTT.